The next 19 T cell receptor beta chains were all read from a single sample in a study of OX40 agonist ivuxolimab in advanced cancers. To prepare the library, the immunoSEQ multiplex PCR assay was applied. The immuneACCESS repertoire file appears here via TCRdb, limited to in-frame rearrangements. These files lack a portion of the clones; in checked studies, under half of the deficit traces to unresolved V genes, and the cause of the others is not known. In this sample the table shows about 81,000 clones, approximately 89% of which occur a single time. In total, the top ten clones hold 0.2% to 0.25% of the sample. Sequencing used CD4+ or CD8+ T cells sorted from blood, obtained in a trial of the OX40 agonist ivuxolimab. The source is an adult with an advanced solid tumor such as melanoma, head and neck, liver or kidney cancer.

The CDR3 spells CASSLVTPNGYTF. The CDR3, as DNA: TGTGCCAGCAGCTTGGTTACCCCGAATGGCTACACCTTC. The chain joins TRBV5-6 to TRBJ1-2; D ambiguous. The CDR3 length is 13 residues. Germline V gene lookup returns CDR1 SGHDT and CDR2 YYEEEE. V lost 0 bases and J lost 6, with 9 bases in between.

In its sample, this clone was seen a few times. The V and J genes are TRBV5-1 and TRBJ2-3; the D is unclear. Per the germline V gene, CDR1 is SGHRS and CDR2 is YFSETQ. Deletions cut 4 bases from V and 7 bases from J, with 19 bases between. The CDR3 covers 15 residues. DNA for the CDR3: TGCGCCAGCAGCCCGGACGGTGGGATCCGATATACGCAGTATTTT. It translates to CASSPDGGIRYTQYF.

The V gene is TRBV6-5, the J gene TRBJ1-5; D uncertain. The CDR3 is 13 amino acids. CDR1 MNHEY and CDR2 SVGAGI come from the germline V gene. V lost 6 bases, J lost 5 bases, and 11 bases lay in between. CDR3 nucleotides: TGTGCCAGCAGCCCCTTTGGGGATCAGCCCCAGCATTTT. It yields the protein CASSPFGDQPQHF.

This chain links TRBV7-9 with TRBJ1-2; D is possibly TRBD1 (5 bases). Trimming stripped 5 bases from V and 8 bases from J, with 18 bases between. The CDR3 spans 14 residues. Germline V gene sequence: CDR1 SEHNR, CDR2 FQNEAQ (reference sequence). The CDR3 coding sequence is TGTGCCAGCAGCGCAAATACAGCGGAGGGGGGCTACACCTTC. Protein sequence: CASSANTAEGGYTF.

The V call is TRBV7-3, the J call TRBJ2-1, with D possibly called TRBD1 or TRBD2 (6 bases each). V was shortened by 4 bases and J by 1 base, with 11 bases between the two germline ends. This CDR3 is 15 amino acids long. Germline V gene sequence: CDR1 SGHTA, CDR2 FQGTGA. CDR3 sequence (DNA): TGTGCCAGCAGCTATACAGGGAGGTCCTACAATGAGCAGTTCTTC. This codes for CASSYTGRSYNEQFF.

The chain combines TRBV2 with TRBJ1-2; D not resolved. CDR1 and CDR2 (germline): SNHLY, FYNNEI. This CDR3 has 14 residues. V was shortened by 4 bases and J by 6 bases, with 15 bases between the two germline ends. The CDR3 reads CASSVSGLGNGYTF. Written as DNA, the CDR3 is TGTGCCAGCAGTGTTAGTGGCCTAGGAAATGGCTACACCTTC. Drawing the rest from reference TRBV2 and TRBJ1-2, the complete variable domain is EPEVTQTPSHQVTQMGQEVILRCVPISNHLYFYWYRQILGQKVEFLVSFYNNEISEKSEIFDDQFSVERPDGSNFTLKIRSTKLEDSAMYFCASSVSGLGNGYTFGSGTRLTVV.

J is TRBJ2-3 and V is TRBV5-1, with 8 bases matching TRBD1. Trimming took 0 bases from V and 4 from J; bases not matched to a gene: 7. Germline values: CDR1 SGHRS, CDR2 YFSETQ. This CDR3 is 16 amino acids long. Here the CDR3 DNA reads TGCGCCAGCAGCTTGGCCCCAGGGGGCAATGCAGATACGCAGTATTTT. Encoded protein: CASSLAPGGNADTQYF.

This clone was picked up one time. This sequence joins TRBV5-1 and TRBJ1-1; no clear D. Germline V gives CDR1 SGHRS, CDR2 YFSETQ. The CDR3 is 13 residues long. Trimming left V 6 bases short and J 2 bases short, with 11 bases between. The CDR3 region is CASKSYFNTEAFF. CDR3 nucleotide sequence: TGCGCCAGCAAAAGTTACTTCAACACTGAAGCTTTCTTT.

The chain couples TRBV18 to TRBJ2-5, with no clear D. V dropped 0 bases and J dropped 5 bases, with 4 bases sitting between them. Per germline, CDR1 KGHSH and CDR2 LQKENI. CDR3 length equals 12 residues. The CDR3 coding sequence is TGTGCCAGCTCACCACCCGCCGAGACCCAGTACTTC. It is translated as CASSPPAETQYF.

CDR3 sequence: CASSKTLYEQYF. CDR3 sequence (DNA): TGTGCCAGCAGCAAGACTCTCTACGAGCAGTACTTC. The genes are TRBV7-8 and TRBJ2-7; no clear D gene. Trimming took off 5 bases at V and 3 bases at J, with 8 bases between the two ends. Germline loops: CDR1 SGHVS, CDR2 FQNEAQ. This CDR3 spans 12 amino acids. Looking up the rest from reference TRBV7-8 and TRBJ2-7 gives the full variable domain: GAGVSQSPRYKVAKRGQDVALRCDPISGHVSLFWYQQALGQGPEFLTYFQNEAQLDKSGLPSDRFFAERPEGSVSTLKIQRTQQEDSAVYLCASSKTLYEQYFGPGTRLTVT.

The V gene is TRBV28, the J gene TRBJ2-3, with 11 positions matching TRBD2. V lost 5 bases to trimming and J lost 4 bases; unmatched junction nucleotides: 5. The V gene's germline CDR1 is MDHEN and CDR2 SYDVKM. This CDR3 has 15 residues. The CDR3 DNA is TGTGCCAGCAGTCTACTAGCGGGAGAGGCAGATACGCAGTATTTT. This sequence encodes CASSLLAGEADTQYF.

This chain uses TRBV6-5 with TRBJ2-3; the D is unclear. The V end lost 6 bases, the J end lost 2 bases, and 3 bases lay between the germline ends. This CDR3 contains 11 residues. Germline V gene data show CDR1 as MNHEY and CDR2 as SVGAGI. For the CDR3, the DNA is TGTGCCAGCAGGGTCACAGATACGCAGTATTTT. Protein sequence: CASRVTDTQYF.

This chain joins TRBV4-1 and TRBJ1-5; D unclear. Trimming cost V 4 bases and J 8 bases, with 15 bases left between them. The V gene's germline CDR1 is MGHRA and CDR2 YSYEKL. This CDR3 region has 14 residues. The CDR3 region is CASSRGPKMEPQHF. The CDR3 coding sequence is TGCGCCAGCAGCCGAGGCCCTAAGATGGAGCCCCAGCATTTT.

This clone was recorded once. The chain has TRBV5-6 and TRBJ2-1, with D maybe TRBD2 (6 bases). CDR1 and CDR2 from the germline V gene are SGHDT and YYEEEE. The V end was cut by 0 bases, the J end by 6 bases, with 19 bases between. The CDR3 totals 17 residues. The CDR3 protein is CASSLGPGALGGNEQFF. In DNA, the CDR3 is TGTGCCAGCAGCTTGGGGCCAGGCGCTCTCGGGGGCAATGAGCAGTTCTTC.

The chain joins TRBV2 to TRBJ2-1; D uncertain. The V gene's germline CDR1 is SNHLY and CDR2 FYNNEI. The V and J ends lost 3 bases and 4 bases respectively, with 10 bases between them. CDR3 length equals 14 residues. CDR3 sequence: CASSDGRLYNEQFF. CDR3 bases: TGTGCCAGCAGTGACGGCAGGCTTTACAATGAGCAGTTCTTC.

The V gene is TRBV7-9, the J gene TRBJ1-2; perhaps TRBD1 as D (5 bases). The CDR3 loop spans 13 amino acids. V lost 0 bases to trimming and J lost 9 bases, with 11 bases between them. Germline CDR1 and CDR2: SEHNR and FQNEAQ (reference sequence). The CDR3 here is CASSLAAGLSYTF. As DNA, the CDR3 is TGTGCCAGCAGCTTAGCGGCAGGGTTGAGCTACACCTTC.

The rearrangement uses TRBV7-9 and TRBJ2-7; TRBD1 matches 10 bases. Looked up from germline, CDR1 is SEHNR and CDR2 is FQNEAQ (reference sequence). The V gene end was trimmed by 8 bases and the J gene end by 2 bases; junction bases not matched to a gene: 3. There are 13 residues in the CDR3. The CDR3 bases are TGTGCCAGCGAAGGACAGGGGGCCTACGAGCAGTACTTC. Amino acids: CASEGQGAYEQYF.

The rearrangement joins TRBV7-2 to TRBJ2-7; TRBD2 matches 7 bases. This CDR3 spans 13 amino acids. The V and J ends lost 8 bases and 3 bases, in that order; junction bases with no gene match: 7. From germline, CDR1 is SGHTA and CDR2 FQGNSA. CDR3 sequence: CASAGRAGYEQYV. DNA of the CDR3: TGTGCCAGCGCGGGGAGGGCGGGCTACGAGCAGTACGTC.

This clone has only a few counts. The chain recombines TRBV28 with TRBJ1-5; D ambiguous. Per the germline V gene, CDR1 is MDHEN and CDR2 is SYDVKM. There are 12 residues in the CDR3. Trimming stripped 3 bases from V and 9 bases from J, with 9 bases between. Written as DNA, the CDR3 is TGTGCCAGCAGTTTTTCGGTCCCGCCCCAGCATTTT. Its protein product is CASSFSVPPQHF. Complete variable domain (other parts from reference TRBV28 and TRBJ1-5): DVKVTQSSRYLVKRTGEKVFLECVQDMDHENMFWYRQDPGLGLRLIYFSYDVKMKEKGDIPEGYSVSREKKERFSLILESASTNQTSMYLCASSFSVPPQHFGDGTRLSIL.